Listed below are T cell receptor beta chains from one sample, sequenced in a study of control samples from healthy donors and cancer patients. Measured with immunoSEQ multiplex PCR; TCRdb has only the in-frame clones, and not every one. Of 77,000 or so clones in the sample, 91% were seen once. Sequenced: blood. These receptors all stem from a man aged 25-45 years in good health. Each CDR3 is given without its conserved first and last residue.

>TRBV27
ASSLDQTLYEQY
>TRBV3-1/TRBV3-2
ASSPRGGLRNTIY
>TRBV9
ASSTTGGTEAF
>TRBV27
ASSYGTGTGGYGYT
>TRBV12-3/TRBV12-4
ASSWTSGSTY
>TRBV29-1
SVEAGGGGTEAF
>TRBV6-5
ASSYGLVERKQY
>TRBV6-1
ASSEAGGALSGANVLT
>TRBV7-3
ASSSMRTGIGGELF
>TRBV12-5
ASGLDLVGSGNTGELF
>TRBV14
ASSQGYTIY
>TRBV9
ASSARGVKGTDEQY
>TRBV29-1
SVGTGAGYT
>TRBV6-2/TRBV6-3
ASSYPALLGHGYT
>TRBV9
ASSVTQGFTDTQY
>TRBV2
ASREQGEGPQH
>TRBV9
ASSFLSGTASRNTEAF
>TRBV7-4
ASKPTGWRSSYNSPLH
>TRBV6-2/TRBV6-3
ASSYSRSLQRETQY
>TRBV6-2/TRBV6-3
ASSQDRNYSNQPQH